The T cell receptor beta chain described here comes from a study of blood T cell repertoires in COVID-19. Background on the study: The United States, Italy and Spain were the sources of the acute and convalescent COVID-19 samples. Nucleic acid was either cDNA or gDNA, and it came from T cells, B-cell-depleted T cells, or PBMCs.

Categorization into cohorts depended on clinical history that participants reported. Some clones are missing from TCRdb's copy, which holds only in-frame ones; the method was immunoSEQ multiplex PCR. Of about 480,000 clones detected, 88% appear once; the ten largest clones hold about 1.7%. What was sequenced was PBMCs or T cells enriched from blood (not recorded which). The origin of this receptor is a woman aged 35 to 49 who had recovered from COVID-19.

The CDR3 DNA sequence: TGTGCCATCAGACTGACCAGGAGTAGCGGGACCGTGCAGTACTTC. This codes for CAIRLTRSSGTVQYF. The V gene is TRBV10-3, the J gene TRBJ2-7, with TRBD2 matching over 8 bases. V trimming: 6 bases; J trimming: 9 bases; junction bases outside the gene matches: 16. The CDR3 runs 15 residues. Per germline, CDR1 ENHRY and CDR2 SYGVKD.